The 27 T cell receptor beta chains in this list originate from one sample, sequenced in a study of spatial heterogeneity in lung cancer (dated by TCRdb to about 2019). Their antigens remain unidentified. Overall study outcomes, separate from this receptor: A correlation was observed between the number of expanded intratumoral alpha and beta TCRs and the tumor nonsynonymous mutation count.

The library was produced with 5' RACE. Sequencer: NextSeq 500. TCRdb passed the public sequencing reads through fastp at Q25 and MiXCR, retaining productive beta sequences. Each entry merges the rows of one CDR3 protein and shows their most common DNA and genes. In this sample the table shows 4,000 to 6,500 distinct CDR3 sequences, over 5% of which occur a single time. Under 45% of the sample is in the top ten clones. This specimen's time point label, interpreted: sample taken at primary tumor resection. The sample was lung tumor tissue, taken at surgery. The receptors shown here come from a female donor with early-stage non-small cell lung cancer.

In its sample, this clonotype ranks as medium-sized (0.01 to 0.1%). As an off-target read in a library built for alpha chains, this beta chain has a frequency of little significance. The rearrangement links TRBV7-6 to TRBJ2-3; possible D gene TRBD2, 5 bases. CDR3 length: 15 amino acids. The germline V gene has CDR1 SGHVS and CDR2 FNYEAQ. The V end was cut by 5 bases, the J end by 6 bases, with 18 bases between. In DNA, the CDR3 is TGTGCCAGCAGCACTCCCGGACTGGGTGTGGATACGCAGTATTTT. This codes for CASSTPGLGVDTQYF.

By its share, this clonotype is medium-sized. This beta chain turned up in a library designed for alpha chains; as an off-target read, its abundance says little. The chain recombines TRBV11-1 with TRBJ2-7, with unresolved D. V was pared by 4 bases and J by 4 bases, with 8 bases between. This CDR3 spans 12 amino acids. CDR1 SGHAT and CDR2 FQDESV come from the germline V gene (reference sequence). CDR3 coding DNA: TGTGCCAGCAGCTCCTTCAATTACGAGCAGTACTTC. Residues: CASSSFNYEQYF.

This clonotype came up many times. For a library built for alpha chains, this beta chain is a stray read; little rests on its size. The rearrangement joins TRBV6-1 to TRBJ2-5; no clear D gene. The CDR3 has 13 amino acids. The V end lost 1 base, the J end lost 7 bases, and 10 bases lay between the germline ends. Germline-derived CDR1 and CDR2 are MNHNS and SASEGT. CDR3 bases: TGTGCCAGCAGTGAAGGTCCCGACGGGACCCAGTACTTC. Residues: CASSEGPDGTQYF.

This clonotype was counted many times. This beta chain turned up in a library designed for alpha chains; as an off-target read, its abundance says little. The CDR3 DNA reads TGTGCCAGCTTCGGACAGGGGAGCTCCTACGAGCAGTACTTC. Translating it yields CASFGQGSSYEQYF. V and J are TRBV27 and TRBJ2-7; 9 bases map to TRBD1. Germline V gives CDR1 MNHEY, CDR2 SMNVEV (reference sequence). V shed 8 bases, J shed 0 bases, and the junction held 5 bases outside the gene matches. The CDR3 spans 14 residues.

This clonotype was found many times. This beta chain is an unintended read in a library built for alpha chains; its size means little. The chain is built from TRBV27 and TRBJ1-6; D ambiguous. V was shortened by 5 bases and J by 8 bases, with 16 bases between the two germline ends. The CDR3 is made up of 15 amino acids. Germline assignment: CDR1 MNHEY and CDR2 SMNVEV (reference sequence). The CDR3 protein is CASSIEGRSYSPLHF. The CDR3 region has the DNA TGTGCCAGCAGTATCGAGGGTCGGTCCTATTCACCCCTCCACTTT.

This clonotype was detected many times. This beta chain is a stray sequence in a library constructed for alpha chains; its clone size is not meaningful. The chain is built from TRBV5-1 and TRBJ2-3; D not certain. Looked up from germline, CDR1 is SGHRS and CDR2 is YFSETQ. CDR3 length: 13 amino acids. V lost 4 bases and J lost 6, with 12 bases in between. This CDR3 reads CASSPVFGDTQYF. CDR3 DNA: TGCGCCAGCAGCCCGGTCTTCGGGGATACGCAGTATTTT.

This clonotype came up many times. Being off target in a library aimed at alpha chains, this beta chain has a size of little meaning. CDR3 sequence (DNA): TGTGCCAGCAGCGTAAGATTTGAATCCTACGAGCAGTACTTC. Its protein is CASSVRFESYEQYF. The chain combines TRBV9 with TRBJ2-7; D unresolved. This CDR3 spans 14 amino acids. Per the germline V gene, CDR1 is SGDLS and CDR2 is YYNGEE. The ends were cut back, 1 base at V and 1 base at J, with 9 bases in the middle.

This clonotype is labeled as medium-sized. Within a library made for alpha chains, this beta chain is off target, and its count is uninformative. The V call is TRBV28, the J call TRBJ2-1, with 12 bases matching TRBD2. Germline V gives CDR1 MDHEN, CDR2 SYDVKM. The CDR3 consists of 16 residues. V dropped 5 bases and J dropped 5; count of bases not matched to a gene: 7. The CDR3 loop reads CASSAPGLAGDNEQFF. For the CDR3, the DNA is TGTGCCAGCAGTGCGCCGGGACTAGCGGGTGACAATGAGCAGTTCTTC.

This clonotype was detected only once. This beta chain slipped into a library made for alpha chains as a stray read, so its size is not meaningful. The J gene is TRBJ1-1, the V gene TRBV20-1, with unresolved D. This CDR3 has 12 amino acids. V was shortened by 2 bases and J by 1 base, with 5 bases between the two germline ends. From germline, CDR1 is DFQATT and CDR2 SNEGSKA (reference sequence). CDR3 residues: CSARRQNTEAFF. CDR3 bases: TGCAGTGCTAGACGGCAGAACACTGAAGCTTTCTTT.

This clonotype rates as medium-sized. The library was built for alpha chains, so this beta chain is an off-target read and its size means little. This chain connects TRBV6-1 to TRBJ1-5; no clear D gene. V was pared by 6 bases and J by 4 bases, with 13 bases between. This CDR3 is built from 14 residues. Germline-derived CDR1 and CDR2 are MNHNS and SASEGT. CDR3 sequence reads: CASRIMDGNQPQHF. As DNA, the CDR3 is TGTGCCAGCAGAATAATGGACGGAAATCAGCCCCAGCATTTT.

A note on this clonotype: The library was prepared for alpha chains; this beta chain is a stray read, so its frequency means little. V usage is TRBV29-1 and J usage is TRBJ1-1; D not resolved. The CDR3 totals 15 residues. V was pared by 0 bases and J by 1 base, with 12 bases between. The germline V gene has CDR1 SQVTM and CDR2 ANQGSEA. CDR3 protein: CSVEDRRSPNTEAFF. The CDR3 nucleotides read TGCAGCGTTGAAGATCGTAGGAGTCCGAACACTGAAGCTTTCTTT.

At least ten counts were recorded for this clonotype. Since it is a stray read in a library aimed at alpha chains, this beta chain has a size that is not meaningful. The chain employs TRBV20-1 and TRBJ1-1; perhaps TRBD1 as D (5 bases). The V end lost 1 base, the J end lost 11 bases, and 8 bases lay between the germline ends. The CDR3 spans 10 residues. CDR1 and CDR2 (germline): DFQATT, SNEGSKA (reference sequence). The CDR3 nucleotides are TGCAGTGCTAGAGGGACATGGGCTTTCTTT. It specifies CSARGTWAFF.

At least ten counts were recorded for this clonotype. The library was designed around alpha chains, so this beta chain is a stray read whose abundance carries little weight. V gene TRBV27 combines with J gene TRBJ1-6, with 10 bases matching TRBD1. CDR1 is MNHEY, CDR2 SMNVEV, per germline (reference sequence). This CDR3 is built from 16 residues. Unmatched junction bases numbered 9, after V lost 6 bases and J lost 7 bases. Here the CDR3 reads CASSLTGGARNSPLHF. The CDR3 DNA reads TGTGCCAGCAGCCTGACAGGGGGCGCACGGAATTCACCCCTCCACTTT.

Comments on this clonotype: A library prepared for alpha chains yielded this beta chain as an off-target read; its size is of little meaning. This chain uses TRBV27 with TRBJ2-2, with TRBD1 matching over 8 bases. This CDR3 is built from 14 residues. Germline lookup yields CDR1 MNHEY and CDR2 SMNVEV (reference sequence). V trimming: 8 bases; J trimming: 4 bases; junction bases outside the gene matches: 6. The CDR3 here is CASRRQGITGELFF. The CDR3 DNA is TGTGCCAGCCGTAGACAGGGGATCACCGGGGAGCTGTTTTTT.

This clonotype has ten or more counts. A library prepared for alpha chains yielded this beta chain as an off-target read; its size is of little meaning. The CDR3 loop is CSAREQPSGQETQYF. Here the CDR3 DNA reads TGCAGTGCTAGAGAGCAGCCTAGCGGACAAGAGACCCAGTACTTC. The rearrangement joins TRBV20-1 to TRBJ2-5; 7 nucleotides match TRBD2. The CDR3 runs 15 residues. V lost 0 bases to trimming and J lost 2 bases; unmatched junction nucleotides: 6. From germline, CDR1 is DFQATT and CDR2 SNEGSKA (reference sequence).

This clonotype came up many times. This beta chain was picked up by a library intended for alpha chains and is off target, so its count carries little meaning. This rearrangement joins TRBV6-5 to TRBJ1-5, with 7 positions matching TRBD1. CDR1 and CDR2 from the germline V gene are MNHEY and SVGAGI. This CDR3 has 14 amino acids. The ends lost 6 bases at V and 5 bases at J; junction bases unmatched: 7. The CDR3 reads CASRTTGDHQPQHF. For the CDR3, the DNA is TGTGCCAGCAGAACTACAGGGGATCATCAGCCCCAGCATTTT.

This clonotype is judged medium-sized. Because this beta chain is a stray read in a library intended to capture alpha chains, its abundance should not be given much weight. The CDR3 DNA follows: TGCGCCAGCAGCTTGCTCGGGGTTGACGCCACTGAAGCTTTCTTT. It specifies CASSLLGVDATEAFF. V usage is TRBV5-1 and J usage is TRBJ1-1; no clear D. CDR1 is SGHRS and CDR2 is YFSETQ in the germline V gene. This CDR3 comprises 15 residues. V was pared by 1 base and J by 4 bases, with 14 bases between.

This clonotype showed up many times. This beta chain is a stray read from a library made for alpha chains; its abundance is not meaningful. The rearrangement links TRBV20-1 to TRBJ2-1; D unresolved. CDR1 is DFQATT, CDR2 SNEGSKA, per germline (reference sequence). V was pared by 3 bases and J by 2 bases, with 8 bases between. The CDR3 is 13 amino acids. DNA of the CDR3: TGCAGTGCTAGCGGGCCTGCCTACAATGAGCAGTTCTTC. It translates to CSASGPAYNEQFF.

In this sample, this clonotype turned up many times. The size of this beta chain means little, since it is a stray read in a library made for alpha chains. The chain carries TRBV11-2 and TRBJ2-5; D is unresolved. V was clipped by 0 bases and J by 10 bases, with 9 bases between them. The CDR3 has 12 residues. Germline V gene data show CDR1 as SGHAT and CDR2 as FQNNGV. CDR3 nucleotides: TGTGCCAGCAGCTTAGAAAGCCTCGGCCAGTACTTC. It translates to CASSLESLGQYF.

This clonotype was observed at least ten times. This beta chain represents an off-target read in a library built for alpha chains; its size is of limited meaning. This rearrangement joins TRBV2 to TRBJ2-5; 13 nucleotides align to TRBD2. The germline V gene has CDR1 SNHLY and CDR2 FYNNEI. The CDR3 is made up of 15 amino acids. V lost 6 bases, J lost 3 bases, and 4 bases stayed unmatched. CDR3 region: CASRGTSGMKETQYF. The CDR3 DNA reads TGTGCCAGCAGGGGGACTAGCGGGATGAAAGAGACCCAGTACTTC.

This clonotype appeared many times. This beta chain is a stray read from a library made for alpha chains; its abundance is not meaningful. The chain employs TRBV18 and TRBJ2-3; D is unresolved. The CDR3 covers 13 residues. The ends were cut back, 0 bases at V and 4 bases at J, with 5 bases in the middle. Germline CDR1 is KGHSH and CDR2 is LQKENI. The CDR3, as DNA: TGTGCCAGCTCACCACCGGCCCCAGATACGCAGTATTTT. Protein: CASSPPAPDTQYF. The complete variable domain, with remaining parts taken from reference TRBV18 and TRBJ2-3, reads NAGVMQNPRHLVRRRGQEARLRCSPMKGHSHVYWYRQLPEEGLKFMVYLQKENIIDESGMPKERFSAEFPKEGPSILRIQQVVRGDSAAYFCASSPPAPDTQYFGPGTRLTVL.

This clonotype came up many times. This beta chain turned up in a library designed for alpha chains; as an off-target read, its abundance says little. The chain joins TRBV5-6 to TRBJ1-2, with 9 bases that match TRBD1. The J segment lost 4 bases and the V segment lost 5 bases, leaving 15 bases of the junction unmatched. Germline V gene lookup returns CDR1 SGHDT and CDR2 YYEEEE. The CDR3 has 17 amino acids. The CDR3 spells CASSLTGGVGYSYGYTF. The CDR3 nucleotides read TGTGCCAGCAGTTTGACAGGGGGAGTAGGTTATAGCTATGGCTACACCTTC.

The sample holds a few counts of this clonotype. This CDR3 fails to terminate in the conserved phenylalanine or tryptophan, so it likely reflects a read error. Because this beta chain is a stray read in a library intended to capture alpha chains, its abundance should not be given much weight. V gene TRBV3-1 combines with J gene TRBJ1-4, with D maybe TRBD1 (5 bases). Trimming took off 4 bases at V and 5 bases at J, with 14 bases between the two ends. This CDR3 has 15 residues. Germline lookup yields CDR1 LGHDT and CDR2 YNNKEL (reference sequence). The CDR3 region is CASSPTGGGNEKLFS. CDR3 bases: TGTGCCAGCAGCCCGACCGGTGGGGGGAATGAAAAACTGTTTTCT.

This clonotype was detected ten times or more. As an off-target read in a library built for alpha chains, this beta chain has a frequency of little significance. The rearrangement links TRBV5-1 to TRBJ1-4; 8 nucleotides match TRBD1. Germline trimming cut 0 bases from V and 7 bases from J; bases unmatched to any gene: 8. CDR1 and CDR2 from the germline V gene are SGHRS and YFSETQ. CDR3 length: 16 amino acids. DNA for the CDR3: TGCGCCAGCAGCTTGGGGGCGACAGGGGAAGGTGAAAAACTGTTTTTT. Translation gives CASSLGATGEGEKLFF.

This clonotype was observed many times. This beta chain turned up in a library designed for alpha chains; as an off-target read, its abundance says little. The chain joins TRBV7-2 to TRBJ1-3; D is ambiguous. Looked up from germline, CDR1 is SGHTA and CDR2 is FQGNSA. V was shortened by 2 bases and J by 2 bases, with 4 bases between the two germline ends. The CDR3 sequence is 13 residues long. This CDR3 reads CASSLNAGNTIYF. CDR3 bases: TGTGCCAGCAGCTTAAACGCTGGAAACACCATATATTTT.

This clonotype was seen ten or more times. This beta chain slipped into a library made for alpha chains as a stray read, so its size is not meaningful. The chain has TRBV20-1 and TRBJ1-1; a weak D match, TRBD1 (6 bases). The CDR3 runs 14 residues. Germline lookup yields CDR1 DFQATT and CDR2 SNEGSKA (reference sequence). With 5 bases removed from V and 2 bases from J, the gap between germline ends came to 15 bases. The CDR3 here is CSAPQGNRNTEAFF. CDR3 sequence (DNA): TGCAGTGCTCCACAGGGAAATAGAAACACTGAAGCTTTCTTT.

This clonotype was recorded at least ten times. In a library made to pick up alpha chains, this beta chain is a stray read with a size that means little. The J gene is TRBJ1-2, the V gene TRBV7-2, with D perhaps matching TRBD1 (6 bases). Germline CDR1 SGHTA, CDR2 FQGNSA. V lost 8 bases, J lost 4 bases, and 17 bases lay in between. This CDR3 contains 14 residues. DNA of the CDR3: TGTGCCAGCGGCAGAGGGGGGACACCCTATGGCTACACCTTC. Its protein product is CASGRGGTPYGYTF.